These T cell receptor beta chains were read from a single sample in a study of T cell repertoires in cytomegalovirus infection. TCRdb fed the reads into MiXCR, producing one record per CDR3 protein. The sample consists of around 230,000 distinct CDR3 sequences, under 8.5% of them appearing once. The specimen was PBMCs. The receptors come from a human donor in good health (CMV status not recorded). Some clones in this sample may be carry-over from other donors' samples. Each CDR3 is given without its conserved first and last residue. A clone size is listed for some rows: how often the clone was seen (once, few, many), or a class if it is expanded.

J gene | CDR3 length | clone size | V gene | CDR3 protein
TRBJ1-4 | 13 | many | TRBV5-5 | ASSGSTGDTEKLF
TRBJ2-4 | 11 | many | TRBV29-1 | SGSGLAKNIQY
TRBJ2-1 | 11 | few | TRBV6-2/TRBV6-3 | ASSPSGGNEQF
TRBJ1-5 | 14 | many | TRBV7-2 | ASSLLGQGYGEPQH
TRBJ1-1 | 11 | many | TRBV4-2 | ASSAQGPGPAF
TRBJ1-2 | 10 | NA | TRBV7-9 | ATLGQNYGYT
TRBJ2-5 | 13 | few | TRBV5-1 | ASSLTAPTGETQY
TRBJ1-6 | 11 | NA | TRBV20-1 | SEAQAYNSPLH
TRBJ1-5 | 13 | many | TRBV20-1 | SASVGQGNNQPQH
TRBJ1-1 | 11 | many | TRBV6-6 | ASSYATGTEAF
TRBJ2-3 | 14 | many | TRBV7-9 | ASSAPGPSNTDTQY
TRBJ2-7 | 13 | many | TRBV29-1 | SVLPSGGPDYEQY
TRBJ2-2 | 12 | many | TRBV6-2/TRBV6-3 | ASSYSSWTGELF
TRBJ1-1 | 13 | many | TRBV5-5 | ASSLAFKRNTEAF
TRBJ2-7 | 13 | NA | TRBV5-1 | ASSLGQSESYEQY
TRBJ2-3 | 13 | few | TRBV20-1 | SAHLAGARGDTQY
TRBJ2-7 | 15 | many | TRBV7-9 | ASSPIQTTVSSYEQY
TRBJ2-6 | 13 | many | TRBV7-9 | ASSTPTGGANVLT
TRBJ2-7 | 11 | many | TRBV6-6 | ASSSAGSSEQY
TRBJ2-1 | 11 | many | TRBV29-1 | SVGGGSGSEQF
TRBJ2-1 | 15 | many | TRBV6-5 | ASSYSGTEVAPGEQF
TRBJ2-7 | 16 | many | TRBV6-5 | ASSPGPIGLRSSYEQY
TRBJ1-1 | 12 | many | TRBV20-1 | SARDHRKNTEAF
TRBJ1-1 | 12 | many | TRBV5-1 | ASSSVGLDTEAF
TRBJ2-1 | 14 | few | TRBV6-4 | ASSDETGGRLNEQF
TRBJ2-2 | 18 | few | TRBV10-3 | AISELPGLAGGTNTGELF
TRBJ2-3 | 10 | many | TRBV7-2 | ASGRGTDTQY
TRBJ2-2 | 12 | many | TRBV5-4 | ASSHGMNTGELF
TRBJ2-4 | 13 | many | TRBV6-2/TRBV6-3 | ASSSTGTGANIQY
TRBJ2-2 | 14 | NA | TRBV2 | ASSVRGSFNTGELF
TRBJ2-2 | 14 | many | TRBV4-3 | ASSHSGTRNTGELF
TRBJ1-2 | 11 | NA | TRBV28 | ASSFRVLDGYT
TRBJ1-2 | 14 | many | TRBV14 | ASSQTTGGGGDGYT
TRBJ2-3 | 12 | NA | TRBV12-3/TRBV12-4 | AVPGDRGSDTQY
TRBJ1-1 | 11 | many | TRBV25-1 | ASSEENRVEAF
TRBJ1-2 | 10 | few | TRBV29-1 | SVDKGDYGYT
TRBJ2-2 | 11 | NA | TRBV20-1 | SAPKGGAGELF
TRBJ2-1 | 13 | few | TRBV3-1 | ASSQEGEGRAEQF
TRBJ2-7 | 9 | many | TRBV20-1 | SARKAGEQY